This TCR beta chain was recovered during a study of OX40 agonist ivuxolimab in advanced cancers. Looked up from germline, CDR1 is SEHNR and CDR2 is FQNEAQ (reference sequence). The CDR3 spans 13 residues. In this sample, this clone turned up a few times. The antigen remains unidentified. One junction end disagrees with the germline gene, perhaps due to a read error. Study-wide results and caveats: Clonal expansion from baseline to week 6 occurred in both CD4+ and CD8+ T cells. The investigators did not determine what antigen specificity the expanded peripheral T cells had. Low normalized T-cell clonal expansion also characterized some of the nonresponders.

The protocol was immunoSEQ multiplex PCR, while the TCRdb copy is restricted to in-frame clones and leaves out a portion. The sample lists about 74,000 clones, around 88% occurring once. The chain recombines TRBV7-9 with TRBJ1-2; no clear D gene. This TCR derives from an adult with an advanced solid tumor such as melanoma, head and neck, liver or kidney cancer. Sequencing used CD4+ or CD8+ T cells sorted from blood, obtained in a trial of the OX40 agonist ivuxolimab. The CDR3 coding sequence is TGTGCCAGCAGCTTAGCAGCAGGACGTACACCCTCCTTC. This codes for CASSLAAGRTPSF.